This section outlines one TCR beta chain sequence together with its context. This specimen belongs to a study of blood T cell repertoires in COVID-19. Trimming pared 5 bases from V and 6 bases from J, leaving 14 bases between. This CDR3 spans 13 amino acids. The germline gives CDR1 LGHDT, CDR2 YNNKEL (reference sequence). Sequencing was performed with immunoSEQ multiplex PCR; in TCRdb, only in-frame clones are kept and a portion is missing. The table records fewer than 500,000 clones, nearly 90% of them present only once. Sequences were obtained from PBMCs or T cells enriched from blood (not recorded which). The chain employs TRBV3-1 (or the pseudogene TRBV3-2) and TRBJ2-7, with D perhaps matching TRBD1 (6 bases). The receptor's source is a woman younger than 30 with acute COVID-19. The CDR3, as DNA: TGTGCCAGCAGCACTACAGGGAACCGCGAGCAGTACTTC. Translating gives CASSTTGNREQYF.